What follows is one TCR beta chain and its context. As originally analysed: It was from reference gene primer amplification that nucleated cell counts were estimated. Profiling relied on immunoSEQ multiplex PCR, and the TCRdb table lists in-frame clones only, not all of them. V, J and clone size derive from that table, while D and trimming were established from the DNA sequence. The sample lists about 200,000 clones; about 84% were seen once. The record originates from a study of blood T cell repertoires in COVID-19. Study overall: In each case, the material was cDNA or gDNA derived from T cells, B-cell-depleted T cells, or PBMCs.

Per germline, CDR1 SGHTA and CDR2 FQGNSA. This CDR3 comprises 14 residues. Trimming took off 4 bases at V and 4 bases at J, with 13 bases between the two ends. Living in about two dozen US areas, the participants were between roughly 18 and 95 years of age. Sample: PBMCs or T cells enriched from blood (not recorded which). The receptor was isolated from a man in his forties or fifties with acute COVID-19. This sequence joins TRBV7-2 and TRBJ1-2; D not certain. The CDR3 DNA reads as TGTGCCAGCAGCTCATGGAGCGCGGGCTATGGCTACACCTTC. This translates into CASSSWSAGYGYTF.